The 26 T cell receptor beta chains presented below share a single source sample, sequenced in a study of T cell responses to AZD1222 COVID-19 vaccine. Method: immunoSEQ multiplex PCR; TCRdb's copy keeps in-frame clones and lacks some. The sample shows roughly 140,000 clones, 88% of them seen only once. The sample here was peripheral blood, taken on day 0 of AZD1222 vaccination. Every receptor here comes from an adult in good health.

The CDR3 spells CASSPGPANYGYTF. CDR3 DNA sequence: TGCGCCAGCAGCCCGGGTCCAGCTAACTATGGCTACACCTTC. V is TRBV4-3 and J is TRBJ1-2, with D uncertain. Trimming pared 4 bases from V and 0 bases from J, leaving 9 bases between. The CDR3 covers 14 residues. Germline-derived CDR1 and CDR2 are LGHNA and YSLEER.

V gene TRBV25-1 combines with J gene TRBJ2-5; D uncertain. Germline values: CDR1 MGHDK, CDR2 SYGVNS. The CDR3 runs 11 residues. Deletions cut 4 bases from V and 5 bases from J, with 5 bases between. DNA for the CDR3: TGTGCCAGCAGTGCCACGGAGACCCAGTACTTC. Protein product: CASSATETQYF. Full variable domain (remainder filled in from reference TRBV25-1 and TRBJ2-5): EADIYQTPRYLVIGTGKKITLECSQTMGHDKMYWYQQDPGMELHLIHYSYGVNSTEKGDLSSESTVSRIRTEHFPLTLESARPSHTSQYLCASSATETQYFGPGTRLLVL.

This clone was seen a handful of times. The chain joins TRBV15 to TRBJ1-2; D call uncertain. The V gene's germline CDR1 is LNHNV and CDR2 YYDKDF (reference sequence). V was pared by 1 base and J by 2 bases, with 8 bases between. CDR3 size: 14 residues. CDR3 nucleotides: TGTGCCACCAGCAGAGCCGCCGGAAACTATGGCTACACCTTC. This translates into CATSRAAGNYGYTF.

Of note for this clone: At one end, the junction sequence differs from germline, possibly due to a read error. This chain's CDR3 is CASSEVNSEAFF. The CDR3 nucleotides are TGTGCCAGCAGTGAAGTCAACAGTGAAGCTTTCTTT. The chain joins TRBV25-1 to TRBJ1-1; D is undetermined. Germline loops: CDR1 MGHDK, CDR2 SYGVNS. The length of the CDR3 is 12 residues.

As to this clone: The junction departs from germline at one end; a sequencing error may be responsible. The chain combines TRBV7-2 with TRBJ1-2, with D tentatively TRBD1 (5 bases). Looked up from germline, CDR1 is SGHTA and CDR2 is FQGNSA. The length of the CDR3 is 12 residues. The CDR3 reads CASSPHRDPVDF. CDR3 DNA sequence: TGTGCCAGCAGCCCCCACCGGGACCCAGTGGACTTC.

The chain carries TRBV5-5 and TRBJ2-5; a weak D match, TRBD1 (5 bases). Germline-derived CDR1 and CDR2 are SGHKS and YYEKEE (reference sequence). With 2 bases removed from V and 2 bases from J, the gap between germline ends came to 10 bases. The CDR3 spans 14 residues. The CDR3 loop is CASSFGPGQETQYF. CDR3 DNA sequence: TGTGCCAGCAGCTTCGGTCCAGGGCAAGAGACCCAGTACTTC.

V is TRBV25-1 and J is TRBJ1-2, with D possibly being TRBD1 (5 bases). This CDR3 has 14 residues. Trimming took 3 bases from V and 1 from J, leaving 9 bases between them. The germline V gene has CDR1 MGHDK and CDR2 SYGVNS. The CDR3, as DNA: TGTGCCAGCAGTGAGTCAGGGATTAACTATGGCTACACCTTC. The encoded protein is CASSESGINYGYTF.

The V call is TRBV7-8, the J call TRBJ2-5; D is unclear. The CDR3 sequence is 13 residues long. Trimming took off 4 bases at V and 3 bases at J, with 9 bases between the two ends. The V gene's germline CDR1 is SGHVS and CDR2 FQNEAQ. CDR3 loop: CASSYRIKETQYF. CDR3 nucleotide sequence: TGTGCCAGCAGCTACCGAATTAAAGAGACCCAGTACTTC.

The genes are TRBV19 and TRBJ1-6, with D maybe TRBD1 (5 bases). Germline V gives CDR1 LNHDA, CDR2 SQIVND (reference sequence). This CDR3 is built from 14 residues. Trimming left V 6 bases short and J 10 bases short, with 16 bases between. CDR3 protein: CASRAGEQGSPLHF. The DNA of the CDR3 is TGTGCCAGTAGAGCCGGTGAGCAGGGATCACCCCTCCACTTT.

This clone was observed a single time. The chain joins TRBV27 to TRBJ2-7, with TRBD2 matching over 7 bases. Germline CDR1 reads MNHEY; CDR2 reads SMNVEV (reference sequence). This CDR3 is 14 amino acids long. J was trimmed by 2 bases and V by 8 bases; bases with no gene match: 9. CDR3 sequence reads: CASQAAGLPYEQYF. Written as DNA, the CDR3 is TGTGCCAGCCAGGCAGCGGGACTTCCCTACGAGCAGTACTTC.

CDR3 sequence: CASSYSAGYGYTF. The CDR3 bases are TGTGCCAGCAGTTACTCAGCGGGCTATGGCTACACCTTC. This chain connects TRBV6-2 or TRBV6-3 to TRBJ1-2; D not resolved. V was clipped by 0 bases and J by 4 bases, with 6 bases between them. Germline CDR1 reads MNHEY; CDR2 reads SVGEGT. This CDR3 region has 13 residues.

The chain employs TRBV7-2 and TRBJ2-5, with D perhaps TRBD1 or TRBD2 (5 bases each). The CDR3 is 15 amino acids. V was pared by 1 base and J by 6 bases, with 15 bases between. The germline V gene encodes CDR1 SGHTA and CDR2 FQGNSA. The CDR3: CASSLGSRGAKTQYF. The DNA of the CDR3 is TGTGCCAGCAGCTTAGGTTCTCGAGGGGCGAAGACCCAGTACTTC. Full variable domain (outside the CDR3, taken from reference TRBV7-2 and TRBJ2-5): GAGVSQSPSNKVTEKGKDVELRCDPISGHTALYWYRQSLGQGLEFLIYFQGNSAPDKSGLPSDRFSAERTGGSVSTLTIQRTQQEDSAVYLCASSLGSRGAKTQYFGPGTRLLVL.

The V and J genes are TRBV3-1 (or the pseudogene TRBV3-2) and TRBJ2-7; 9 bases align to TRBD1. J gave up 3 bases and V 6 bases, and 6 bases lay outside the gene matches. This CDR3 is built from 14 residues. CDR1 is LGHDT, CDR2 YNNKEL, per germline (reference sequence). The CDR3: CASRLGQGIYEQYF. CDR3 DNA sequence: TGTGCCAGCAGACTAGGACAGGGGATCTACGAGCAGTACTTC.

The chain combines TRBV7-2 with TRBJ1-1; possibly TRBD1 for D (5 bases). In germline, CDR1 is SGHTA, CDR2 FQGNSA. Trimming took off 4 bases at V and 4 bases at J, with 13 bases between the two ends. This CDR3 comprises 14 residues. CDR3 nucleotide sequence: TGTGCCAGCAGCTCCGAGGGGTTAGGCACTGAAGCTTTCTTT. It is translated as CASSSEGLGTEAFF.

This chain's CDR3 is CATTDLPYEKLFF. CDR3 coding DNA: TGTGCCACAACAGACCTTCCCTACGAAAAACTGTTTTTT. The chain recombines TRBV19 with TRBJ1-4, with D unresolved. V was shortened by 10 bases and J by 8 bases, with 17 bases between the two germline ends. The germline gives CDR1 LNHDA, CDR2 SQIVND (reference sequence). The CDR3 is 13 amino acids. The entire variable domain, with the rest obtained from reference TRBV19 and TRBJ1-4, is as follows: DGGITQSPKYLFRKEGQNVTLSCEQNLNHDAMYWYRQDPGQGLRLIYYSQIVNDFQKGDIAEGYSVSREKKESFPLTVTSAQKNPTAFYLCATTDLPYEKLFFGSGTQLSVL.

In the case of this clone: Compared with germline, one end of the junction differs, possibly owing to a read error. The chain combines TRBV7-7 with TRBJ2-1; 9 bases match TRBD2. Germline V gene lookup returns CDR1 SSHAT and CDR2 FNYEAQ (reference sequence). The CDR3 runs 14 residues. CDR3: CASSASTSGNEQFF. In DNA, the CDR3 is TGTGCTAGCAGCGCATCGACTAGCGGCAATGAGCAGTTCTTC.

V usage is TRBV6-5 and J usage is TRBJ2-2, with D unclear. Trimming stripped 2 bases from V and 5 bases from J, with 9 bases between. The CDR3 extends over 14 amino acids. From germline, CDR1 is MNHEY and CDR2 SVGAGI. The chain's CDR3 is CASSYARYTGELFF. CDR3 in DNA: TGTGCCAGCAGTTACGCTCGGTATACCGGGGAGCTGTTTTTT.

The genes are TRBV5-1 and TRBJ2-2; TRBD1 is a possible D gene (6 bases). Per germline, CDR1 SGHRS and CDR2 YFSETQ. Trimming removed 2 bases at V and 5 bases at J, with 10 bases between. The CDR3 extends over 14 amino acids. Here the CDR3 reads CASSFTQGTGELFF. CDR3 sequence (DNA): TGCGCCAGCAGCTTTACTCAGGGGACCGGGGAGCTGTTTTTT.

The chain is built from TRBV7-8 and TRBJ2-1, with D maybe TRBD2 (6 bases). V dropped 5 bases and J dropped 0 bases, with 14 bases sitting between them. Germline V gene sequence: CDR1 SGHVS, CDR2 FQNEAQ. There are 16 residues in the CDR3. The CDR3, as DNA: TGTGCCAGCAGCCTAAGCGCGGGGAGCTCCTACAATGAGCAGTTCTTC. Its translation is CASSLSAGSSYNEQFF.

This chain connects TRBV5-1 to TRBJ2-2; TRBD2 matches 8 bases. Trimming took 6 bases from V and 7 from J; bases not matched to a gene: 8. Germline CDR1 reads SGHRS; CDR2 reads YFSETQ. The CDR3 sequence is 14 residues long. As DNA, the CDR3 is TGCGCCAGCAACGAAGGCGGGAGGAACGGGGAGCTGTTTTTT. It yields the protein CASNEGGRNGELFF.

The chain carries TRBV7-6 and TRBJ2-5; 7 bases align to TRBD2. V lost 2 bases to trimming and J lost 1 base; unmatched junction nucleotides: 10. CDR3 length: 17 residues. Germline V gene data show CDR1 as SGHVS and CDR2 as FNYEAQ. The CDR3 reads CASSLLGRGSPQETQYF. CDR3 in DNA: TGTGCCAGCAGCTTACTCGGGCGGGGGAGCCCCCAAGAGACCCAGTACTTC.

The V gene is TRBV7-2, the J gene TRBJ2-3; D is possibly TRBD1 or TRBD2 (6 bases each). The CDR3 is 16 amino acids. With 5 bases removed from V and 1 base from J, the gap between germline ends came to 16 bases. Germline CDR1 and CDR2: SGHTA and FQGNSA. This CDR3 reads CASSPRGPGGTDTQYF. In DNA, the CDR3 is TGTGCCAGCAGCCCCCGGGGGCCAGGGGGCACAGATACGCAGTATTTT.

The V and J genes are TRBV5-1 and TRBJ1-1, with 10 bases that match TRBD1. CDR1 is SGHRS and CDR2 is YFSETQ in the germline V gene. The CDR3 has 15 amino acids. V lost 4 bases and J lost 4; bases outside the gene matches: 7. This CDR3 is CASSRTGGFGTEAFF. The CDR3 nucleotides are TGCGCCAGCAGCCGGACAGGGGGATTCGGCACTGAAGCTTTCTTT. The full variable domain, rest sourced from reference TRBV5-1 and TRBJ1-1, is KAGVTQTPRYLIKTRGQQVTLSCSPISGHRSVSWYQQTPGQGLQFLFEYFSETQRNKGNFPGRFSGRQFSNSRSEMNVSTLELGDSALYLCASSRTGGFGTEAFFGQGTRLTVV.

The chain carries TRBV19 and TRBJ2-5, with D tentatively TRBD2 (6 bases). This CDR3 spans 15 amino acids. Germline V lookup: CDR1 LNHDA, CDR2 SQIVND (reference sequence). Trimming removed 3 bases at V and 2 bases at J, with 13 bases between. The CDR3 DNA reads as TGTGCCAGTAGTATGGGTCTCGGGGGACAAGAGACCCAGTACTTC. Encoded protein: CASSMGLGGQETQYF.

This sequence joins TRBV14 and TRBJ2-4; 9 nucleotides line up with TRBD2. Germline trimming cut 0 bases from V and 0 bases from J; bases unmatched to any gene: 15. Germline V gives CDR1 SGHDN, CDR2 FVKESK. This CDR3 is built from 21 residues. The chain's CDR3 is CASSQEGRREGRELAKNIQYF. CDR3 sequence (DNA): TGTGCCAGCAGCCAAGAAGGAAGGCGGGAGGGCCGTGAACTAGCCAAAAACATTCAGTACTTC.

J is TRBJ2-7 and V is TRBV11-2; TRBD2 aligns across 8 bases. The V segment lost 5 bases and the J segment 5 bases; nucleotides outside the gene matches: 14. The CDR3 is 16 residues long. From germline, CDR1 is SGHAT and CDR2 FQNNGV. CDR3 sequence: CASSLSSGAGEDEQYF. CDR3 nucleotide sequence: TGTGCCAGCAGCCTCTCGTCGGGAGCGGGAGAGGACGAGCAGTACTTC.